This TCR beta chain was identified in a study of T cell repertoires in cytomegalovirus infection. Study overall: Recently identified HLA-C-restricted CMV epitopes and well-studied HLA-B-restricted CMV epitopes were used by the study. Evidence of both CMV infection and a matching HLA type came from public TCR beta signatures.

Whole-study results and caveats: Cumulative public TCR beta family frequency identified CMV carriers with the relevant HLA. The ex vivo response was dominated by HLA-C-restricted CMV-specific TCR beta clonotypes.

This clonotype was recorded a few times. Its cognate antigen is unknown. Trimming left V 0 bases short and J 3 bases short, with 11 bases between. Germline CDR1 reads MGHRA; CDR2 reads YSYEKL. CDR3 length: 15 amino acids. TCRdb used MiXCR to reprocess the reads, holding one entry per CDR3 protein. The sample consists of about 770,000 distinct CDR3 sequences, 25% to 35% of them appearing once. The chain recombines TRBV4-1 with TRBJ2-5, with D perhaps TRBD1 (5 bases). Sequences were derived from cultured CD8+ T cells from PBMCs, sampled from culture after CMV antigen stimulation. This TCR was sampled from a human donor in good health (CMV status not recorded). Some clones in this sample may be carry-over from other donors' samples. The CDR3 protein is CASSQEGRVEETQYF. In DNA form, the CDR3 reads TGCGCCAGCAGCCAAGAAGGCAGGGTGGAAGAGACCCAGTACTTC.